These 9 T cell receptor beta chains originate from one sample sequenced in a study of blood T cells in healthy people across ages. A second roughly 6 to 11 cycle PCR used barcoded and J-beta primers. TCRdb processed the 5' RACE reads anew with MiXCR; each CDR3 protein has one entry. The sample comprises about 970,000 distinct CDR3 sequences, 51% of which are singletons, and around a fifth rests with the top ten. The sample was blood. All receptors come from an older woman in good health.

The chain joins TRBV20-1 to TRBJ2-7; D may be TRBD2 (6 bases). The J call may be incorrect, as the DNA end agrees better with TRBJ2-5. The CDR3 contains 13 residues. Germline V gene sequence: CDR1 DFQATT, CDR2 SNEGSKA (reference sequence). The CDR3 DNA follows: TGCAGTTCTAAAGCGGCCGGGAGAGAGACCCAGTACTTC. It encodes CSSKAAGRETQYF.

The CDR3 DNA sequence: TGTGCCACCAGCAGAGCCGGGACTAGCGGGAGGCGTGAGCAGTACTTC. This sequence encodes CATSRAGTSGRREQYF. V and J are TRBV15 and TRBJ2-5, with 15 bases fitting TRBD2. This CDR3 spans 16 amino acids. Germline trimming cut 1 base from V and 11 bases from J; bases unmatched to any gene: 8. CDR1 LNHNV and CDR2 YYDKDF come from the germline V gene (reference sequence).

On this clonotype itself: A junction boundary mismatches the germline segment, possibly from a read error. J is TRBJ2-7 and V is TRBV28; 7 bases fit TRBD1. CDR1 is MDHEN and CDR2 is SYDVKM in the germline V gene. The CDR3 contains 14 residues. The CDR3 DNA reads as TGTGCCAGCAAACCAGCCGGGACAGCCTACGGGCAGTACTTC. Its translation: CASKPAGTAYGQYF.

The chain carries TRBV6-2 or TRBV6-3 and TRBJ2-1, with D perhaps matching TRBD2 (6 bases). Trimming shortened V by 4 bases and J by 0 bases, and 25 bases separated the two germline ends. Germline-derived CDR1 and CDR2 are MNHEY and SVGEGT. This CDR3 spans 20 amino acids. The CDR3 DNA reads as TGTGCCAGCAGTTCCCGGAGTAAGTTGAGCGGGCAACGCTCCTACAATGAGCAGTTCTTC. Its translation: CASSSRSKLSGQRSYNEQFF.

This clonotype was observed a single time. The chain has TRBV20-1 and TRBJ2-5; 8 nucleotides agree with TRBD2. Near its end, the DNA agrees better with TRBJ2-7, so the J call may be wrong. CDR3 length: 14 amino acids. Germline lookup yields CDR1 DFQATT and CDR2 SNEGSKA (reference sequence). The CDR3, as DNA: TGCAGTGCTAGTAGGGGACTAGTACCCCACGAGCAGTACTTC. Its translation is CSASRGLVPHEQYF.

The table lists this clonotype with a few counts. The chain carries TRBV6-2 or TRBV6-3 and TRBJ2-7; D is unresolved. This CDR3 is built from 14 residues. Germline V CDR1 and CDR2: MNHEY, SVGEGT. The V end lost 4 bases, the J end lost 4 bases, and 14 bases lay between the germline ends. In DNA form, the CDR3 reads TGTGCCAGCAGTTGGAATCCGGATAGTTACGAGCAGTACTTC. Translated, it gives CASSWNPDSYEQYF.

The chain couples TRBV5-1 to TRBJ2-1, with TRBD2 matching over 11 bases. The V gene's germline CDR1 is SGHRS and CDR2 YFSETQ. Losses at the gene ends were 4 bases for V and 3 bases for J; bases not matched to a gene: 12. This CDR3 contains 18 residues. The CDR3 DNA follows: TGCGCCAGCAGCAGGGGGACCATAGGGACTAGCGGCTACAATGAGCAGTTCTTC. Translating gives CASSRGTIGTSGYNEQFF.

The V and J genes are TRBV4-1 and TRBJ2-5, with 10 bases lining up with TRBD2. The CDR3 is 15 residues long. The V gene's germline CDR1 is MGHRA and CDR2 YSYEKL. V was clipped by 4 bases and J by 3 bases; unmatched bases: 5. The CDR3 region is CASSPRSGRKETQYF. For the CDR3, the DNA is TGCGCCAGCAGCCCTCGTAGCGGGAGGAAAGAGACCCAGTACTTC.

This clonotype was counted many times. The V and J genes are TRBV10-3 and TRBJ2-7; 7 bases align to TRBD1. Germline V gene sequence: CDR1 ENHRY, CDR2 SYGVKD. With V trimmed by 7 bases and J by 5 bases, 11 bases remained unmatched. This CDR3 is 14 amino acids long. CDR3 in DNA: TGTGCCATCAATCTCGCAGGGGGACGGGACGAGCAGTACTTC. Protein product: CAINLAGGRDEQYF.